This T cell receptor (beta chain) emerged from a study of T cell repertoires in cytomegalovirus infection. Study-level information: Newly reported HLA-C-restricted and thoroughly characterized HLA-B-restricted CMV epitopes were employed. Both CMV infection and a matching HLA type were indicated by public TCR beta signatures.

TCRdb called the reads again in MiXCR, with one record for every CDR3 protein. The data contain about 280,000 distinct CDR3 sequences, under 25% of them singletons. Findings of the study overall: Based on cumulative public TCR beta family frequency, carriers of CMV plus the relevant HLA were identified. Predominance within the ex vivo response was attributable to HLA-C-restricted CMV-specific TCR beta clonotypes.

This clonotype was observed a handful of times. Its specificity is not known. Sequenced here: cultured PBMCs, sampled from culture after CMV antigen stimulation. The origin of this receptor is a human donor in good health (CMV status not recorded). Some clones in this sample may be carry-over from other donors' samples.

The CDR3 region is CASIGLPGGYTF. The CDR3 coding sequence is TGTGCCAGTATAGGCCTACCTGGTGGCTACACCTTC. The chain recombines TRBV19 with TRBJ1-2; D gene ambiguous. The CDR3 loop spans 12 amino acids. Germline V gene data show CDR1 as LNHDA and CDR2 as SQIVND (reference sequence). Trimming shortened V by 7 bases and J by 7 bases, and 13 bases separated the two germline ends.